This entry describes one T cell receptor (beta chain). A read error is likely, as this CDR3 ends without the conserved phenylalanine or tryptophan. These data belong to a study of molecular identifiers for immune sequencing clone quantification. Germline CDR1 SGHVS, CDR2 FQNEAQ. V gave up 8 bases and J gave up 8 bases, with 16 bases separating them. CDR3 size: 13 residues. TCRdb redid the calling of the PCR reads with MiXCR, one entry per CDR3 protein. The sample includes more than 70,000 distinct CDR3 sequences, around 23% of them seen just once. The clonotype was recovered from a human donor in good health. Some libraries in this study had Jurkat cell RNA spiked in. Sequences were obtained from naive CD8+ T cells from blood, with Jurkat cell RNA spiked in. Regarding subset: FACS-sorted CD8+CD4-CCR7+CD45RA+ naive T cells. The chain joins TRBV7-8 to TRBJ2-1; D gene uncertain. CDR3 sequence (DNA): TGTGCCAGCTCAAAGAGTCCCCTGGATGAGCAGTTCTGC. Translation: CASSKSPLDEQFC.